These 14 T cell receptor beta chains were sequenced from one sample in a study of cytomegalovirus exposure and HLA in healthy donors. Use of 60 Vbeta and 13 Jbeta primers characterized the PCR. Assay: immunoSEQ multiplex PCR; the TCRdb copy retains only in-frame clones and omits some. The sample shows approximately 220,000 clones, 82% of them seen only once. The sequenced material came from PBMCs. The receptor set was obtained from a man aged 35-49 years in good health and CMV-seropositive.

The chain has TRBV7-2 and TRBJ1-1; a weak D match, TRBD1 (6 bases). Trimming took 2 bases from V and 6 from J, leaving 13 bases between them. Germline V gene sequence: CDR1 SGHTA, CDR2 FQGNSA. The CDR3 covers 14 residues. The CDR3 here is CASSLSTGKSEAFF. Written as DNA, the CDR3 is TGTGCCAGCAGCTTATCTACAGGGAAGTCTGAAGCTTTCTTT.

J is TRBJ2-3 and V is TRBV30; 9 positions agree with TRBD2. The CDR3 runs 20 residues. V shed 0 bases, J shed 1 base, and the junction held 17 bases outside the gene matches. Germline loops: CDR1 GTSNPN, CDR2 SVGIG (reference sequence). The CDR3 reads CAWSVNEWREGLIGTDTQYF. The CDR3 nucleotides read TGTGCCTGGAGTGTTAATGAATGGCGGGAGGGCCTAATCGGCACAGATACGCAGTATTTT.

V is TRBV7-8 and J is TRBJ2-7; 10 positions agree with TRBD2. Germline V gene lookup returns CDR1 SGHVS and CDR2 FQNEAQ. The ends lost 4 bases at V and 6 bases at J; junction bases unmatched: 3. CDR3 length equals 13 residues. DNA of the CDR3: TGTGCCAGCAGCTCCGGGACTAGCGCCGAGCAGTACTTC. Amino acids: CASSSGTSAEQYF.

V is TRBV7-9 and J is TRBJ1-2; D may be TRBD1 (6 bases). V was clipped by 4 bases and J by 2 bases, with 14 bases between them. The CDR3 consists of 15 residues. The germline CDR1 and CDR2 sequences are SEHNR and FQNEAQ (reference sequence). The CDR3 DNA follows: TGTGCCAGCAGCTCCAGGACAGCCGCAAACTATGGCTACACCTTC. Protein: CASSSRTAANYGYTF.

This chain joins TRBV5-1 and TRBJ2-1; 8 positions match TRBD2. There are 14 residues in the CDR3. Germline V gene lookup returns CDR1 SGHRS and CDR2 YFSETQ. The junction had 2 bases not matched to a gene; V was cut back by 1 base and J by 5 bases. The DNA of the CDR3 is TGCGCCAGCAGCTTGCAACTAGCGGACAATGAGCAGTTCTTC. Protein sequence: CASSLQLADNEQFF.

The rearrangement joins TRBV7-2 to TRBJ1-2, with 8 bases matching TRBD1. V was pared by 8 bases and J by 7 bases, with 15 bases of the junction left unmatched. CDR3 size: 15 residues. Germline CDR1 SGHTA, CDR2 FQGNSA. The CDR3, as DNA: TGTGCCAGCGCATTGCCGGGCCAGGGGGCCGTTGGCTACACCTTC. Translating gives CASALPGQGAVGYTF.

This clone was seen a handful of times. The rearrangement links TRBV6-1 to TRBJ1-4; 10 positions match TRBD1. Unmatched junction bases numbered 6, after V lost 1 base and J lost 7 bases. In germline, CDR1 is MNHNS, CDR2 SASEGT. CDR3 length: 16 amino acids. The CDR3 sequence is CASSEVGQGVGEKLFF. The CDR3 DNA reads TGTGCCAGCAGTGAAGTTGGACAGGGGGTGGGTGAAAAACTGTTTTTT.

The gene calls are TRBV7-9 and TRBJ2-1; 12 nucleotides match TRBD2. This CDR3 has 15 amino acids. From germline, CDR1 is SEHNR and CDR2 FQNEAQ (reference sequence). V was clipped by 7 bases and J by 6 bases; unmatched bases: 7. CDR3 region: CASILAGGPSNEQFF. CDR3 coding DNA: TGTGCCAGCATCCTAGCGGGAGGGCCCAGCAATGAGCAGTTCTTC.

The chain recombines TRBV7-8 with TRBJ2-5; a possible D gene is TRBD2 (5 bases). This CDR3 has 15 residues. Per the germline V gene, CDR1 is SGHVS and CDR2 is FQNEAQ. Trimming stripped 1 base from V and 5 bases from J, with 14 bases between. CDR3 coding DNA: TGTGCCAGCAGCTTAGTGCGGCGGAGAGGGGAGACCCAGTACTTC. Its translation is CASSLVRRRGETQYF.

The rearrangement joins TRBV27 to TRBJ1-5, with D possibly being TRBD1 (5 bases). The CDR3 is 13 amino acids. From germline, CDR1 is MNHEY and CDR2 SMNVEV (reference sequence). V was pared by 6 bases and J by 3 bases, with 9 bases between. CDR3 sequence (DNA): TGTGCCAGCAGGCGGGACGTCAATCAGCCCCAGCATTTT. It specifies CASRRDVNQPQHF.

J is TRBJ2-5 and V is TRBV6-1; maybe TRBD1 (6 bases). Trimming took off 5 bases at V and 3 bases at J, with 13 bases between the two ends. The CDR3 runs to 14 residues. CDR1 is MNHNS, CDR2 SASEGT, per germline. The CDR3, as DNA: TGTGCCAGCAGTAAGGACAGAGTCGAAGAGACCCAGTACTTC. Its protein product is CASSKDRVEETQYF.

The sample holds a few counts of this clone. One end of the junction is discordant with germline, which a read error may explain. The chain couples TRBV7-7 to TRBJ2-1; D unresolved. CDR1 and CDR2 from the germline V gene are SSHAT and FNYEAQ (reference sequence). This CDR3 is built from 13 residues. DNA of the CDR3: TGTGCTAGCAGCTTGAACTATGGGAATGAGCAGTTCTTC. Translation gives CASSLNYGNEQFF.

V gene TRBV10-1 combines with J gene TRBJ2-5; D possibly corresponds to TRBD2 (6 bases). Germline values: CDR1 WNHNN, CDR2 SYGVQD (reference sequence). Trimming left V 2 bases short and J 4 bases short, with 14 bases between. This CDR3 has 15 residues. CDR3 in amino acids: CASSELARGGETQYF. CDR3 DNA: TGCGCCAGCAGTGAGCTAGCGCGAGGAGGAGAGACCCAGTACTTC.

This chain joins TRBV6-7 and TRBJ2-6, with D perhaps matching TRBD2 (6 bases). TRBV6-7 is an open reading frame, and its role is uncertain. The CDR3 extends over 16 amino acids. The V end lost 6 bases, the J end lost 0 bases, and 12 bases lay between the germline ends. CDR3 amino acids: CASSHLGGSGANVLTF. The CDR3 region has the DNA TGTGCCAGCAGCCACCTGGGGGGCTCTGGGGCCAACGTCCTGACTTTC.